The 32 T cell receptor beta chains listed next were all sequenced from one sample in a study of spatial heterogeneity in lung cancer. Time point here: sample taken at primary tumor resection. The authors sequenced whole RNA from tumor, nontumor lung or frozen PBMC without sorting. MiXCR, run by TCRdb on the 5' RACE reads, gives a single entry per CDR3 protein. The table lists around 60,000 distinct CDR3 sequences, around 8.4% of them singletons, with less than 15% in the top ten. The sequencing used PBMCs, collected at surgery. These receptors all come from a female donor with early-stage non-small cell lung cancer.

This sequence joins TRBV21-1 and TRBJ1-2; the table gives TRBD1 as D, unverified against the DNA. TRBV21-1 is a pseudogene segment. The CDR3 contains 14 residues. The CDR3 sequence is CASRAGNCYYGYTF. In nucleotides, the CDR3 is TGTGCCAGCAGGGCAGGGAACTGCTACTATGGCTACACCTTC.

This clonotype was seen many times. The V call is TRBV27, the J call TRBJ1-6; no firm D call. Germline V gene lookup returns CDR1 MNHEY and CDR2 SMNVEV (reference sequence). Trimming took 10 bases from V and 8 from J, leaving 6 bases between them. The CDR3 runs 10 residues. CDR3 sequence reads: CANDDSPLHF. For the CDR3, the DNA is TGTGCCAACGACGATTCACCCCTCCACTTT.

The rearrangement uses TRBV6-4 and TRBJ2-3; 9 bases line up with TRBD1. Per germline, CDR1 MRHNA and CDR2 SNTAGT. Losses at the gene ends were 5 bases for V and 4 bases for J; bases not matched to a gene: 4. The CDR3 is 14 residues long. CDR3 DNA sequence: TGTGCCAGCAGTACACAGGGGGCCGCAGATACGCAGTATTTT. Its translation is CASSTQGAADTQYF.

This clonotype was picked up many times. The V call is TRBV5-1, the J call TRBJ1-1; 7 bases line up with TRBD1. The V gene's germline CDR1 is SGHRS and CDR2 YFSETQ. V was clipped by 0 bases and J by 3 bases; unmatched bases: 5. The CDR3 runs to 15 residues. CDR3 nucleotides: TGCGCCAGCAGCTTGGAAGCAGGGGGTGACACTGAAGCTTTCTTT. This translates into CASSLEAGGDTEAFF. The full variable domain, rest sourced from reference TRBV5-1 and TRBJ1-1, is KAGVTQTPRYLIKTRGQQVTLSCSPISGHRSVSWYQQTPGQGLQFLFEYFSETQRNKGNFPGRFSGRQFSNSRSEMNVSTLELGDSALYLCASSLEAGGDTEAFFGQGTRLTVV.

This chain connects TRBV28 to TRBJ2-1, with D perhaps TRBD2 (5 bases). V was clipped by 4 bases and J by 9 bases, with 7 bases between them. This CDR3 comprises 11 residues. Germline V lookup: CDR1 MDHEN, CDR2 SYDVKM. The CDR3 protein is CASSWRSEQFF. The DNA for the CDR3 is TGTGCCAGCAGTTGGAGGAGTGAGCAGTTCTTC.

This sequence joins TRBV13 and TRBJ1-5; perhaps TRBD1 as D (5 bases). The CDR3 extends over 14 amino acids. V lost 1 base and J 9 bases, leaving 13 bases between the germline ends. The germline V gene has CDR1 PRHDT and CDR2 FYEKMQ (reference sequence). CDR3 nucleotides: TGTGCCAGCAGCTTAGCAGCCACTGGGGCGCCCCAGCATTTT. Protein product: CASSLAATGAPQHF. Full variable domain (rest looked up from reference TRBV13 and TRBJ1-5): AAGVIQSPRHLIKEKRETATLKCYPIPRHDTVYWYQQGPGQDPQFLISFYEKMQSDKGSIPDRFSAQQFSDYHSELNMSSLELGDSALYFCASSLAATGAPQHFGDGTRLSIL.

This clonotype turned up a few times. V is TRBV12-3 or TRBV12-4 and J is TRBJ2-5; D ambiguous. Trimming took 3 bases from V and 5 from J, leaving 10 bases between them. This CDR3 is built from 13 residues. In DNA, the CDR3 is TGTGCCAGCAGTTTTCAAGGAAGGGAGACCCAGTACTTC. Translating gives CASSFQGRETQYF.

This clonotype was recorded a few times. The J gene is TRBJ1-1, the V gene TRBV5-5; the D is unclear. This CDR3 has 15 residues. Germline V gene data show CDR1 as SGHKS and CDR2 as YYEKEE (reference sequence). V gave up 0 bases and J gave up 0 bases, with 9 bases separating them. CDR3 sequence: CASSLAGDLNTEAFF. In DNA form, the CDR3 reads TGTGCCAGCAGCTTGGCGGGAGACTTGAACACTGAAGCTTTCTTT.

This chain uses TRBV7-6 with TRBJ2-3, with D possibly TRBD2 on 6 matching bases. The CDR3 covers 15 residues. From germline, CDR1 is SGHVS and CDR2 FNYEAQ. Deletions cut 2 bases from V and 4 bases from J, with 13 bases between. CDR3 region: CASSLRLDSSDTQYF. The CDR3 coding sequence is TGTGCCAGCAGCTTAAGACTAGATTCATCAGATACGCAGTATTTT.

The sample holds many counts of this clonotype. The genes are TRBV20-1 and TRBJ2-5; D is undetermined. Germline V CDR1 and CDR2: DFQATT, SNEGSKA (reference sequence). The V gene lost 3 bases and the J gene lost 0 bases, with 8 bases spanning the gap. The CDR3 totals 13 residues. The CDR3 region has the DNA TGCAGTGCTAGGGGCCAGTACCAAGAGACCCAGTACTTC. Translating gives CSARGQYQETQYF.

This sequence joins TRBV20-1 and TRBJ1-5, with 9 bases matching TRBD1. V lost 2 bases, J lost 6 bases, and 5 bases stayed unmatched. The CDR3 contains 14 residues. Germline CDR1 is DFQATT and CDR2 is SNEGSKA (reference sequence). CDR3: CSARPGQGTQPQHF. The DNA of the CDR3 is TGCAGTGCTAGACCGGGACAGGGCACTCAGCCCCAGCATTTT.

This clonotype has just a few counts. The chain has TRBV18 and TRBJ2-5; weak D call: TRBD1 (6 bases). The CDR3 covers 15 residues. With 3 bases removed from V and 2 bases from J, the gap between germline ends came to 13 bases. Per the germline V gene, CDR1 is KGHSH and CDR2 is LQKENI. CDR3 region: CASSPIQGNQETQYF. The CDR3 region has the DNA TGTGCCAGCTCACCCATTCAGGGGAATCAAGAGACCCAGTACTTC.

This clonotype showed up just a few times. The chain links TRBV2 to TRBJ1-2; tentative D call: TRBD1 (6 bases). CDR1 and CDR2 (germline): SNHLY, FYNNEI. V lost 6 bases, J lost 4 bases, and 12 bases lay in between. This CDR3 has 13 residues. DNA for the CDR3: TGTGCCAGCAGACGGGACACACTCTATGGCTACACCTTC. Its protein is CASRRDTLYGYTF.

This clonotype has at least ten counts. The gene calls are TRBV19 and TRBJ2-3; D is perhaps TRBD2 (5 bases). V shed 6 bases and J shed 0 bases, with 10 bases lying between them. The CDR3 covers 14 residues. The V gene's germline CDR1 is LNHDA and CDR2 SQIVND (reference sequence). The CDR3 nucleotides are TGTGCCAGTAGGCTAGCCCCTAGCACAGATACGCAGTATTTT. It encodes CASRLAPSTDTQYF.

This clonotype was picked up a small number of times. CDR3 DNA: TGTGCCAGCAGCTTAGTTTGGGCGGGGAGCACCGGGGAGCTGTTTTTT. Residues: CASSLVWAGSTGELFF. The chain links TRBV7-6 to TRBJ2-2; a weak D match, TRBD2 (6 bases). CDR3 length equals 16 residues. V gave up 1 base and J gave up 4 bases, with 13 bases separating them. The germline gives CDR1 SGHVS, CDR2 FNYEAQ.

The chain links TRBV5-5 to TRBJ1-4; 7 bases are a match to TRBD1. J was trimmed by 9 bases and V by 4 bases; bases with no gene match: 9. This CDR3 has 14 amino acids. The V gene's germline CDR1 is SGHKS and CDR2 YYEKEE (reference sequence). CDR3: CASSLQGLRKKLFF. The CDR3 coding sequence is TGTGCCAGCAGCCTACAGGGGTTGAGGAAAAAACTGTTTTTT.

This clonotype has a count of ten or more. This sequence joins TRBV3-1 and TRBJ1-4; the D gene is possibly TRBD1 (5 bases). The ends were cut back, 0 bases at V and 4 bases at J, with 15 bases in the middle. The CDR3 covers 17 residues. CDR1 and CDR2 from the germline V gene are LGHDT and YNNKEL (reference sequence). CDR3 loop: CASSQDGGASLNEKLFF. CDR3 nucleotides: TGTGCCAGCAGCCAAGATGGGGGAGCCTCACTTAATGAAAAACTGTTTTTT.

This clonotype was counted only a few times. This chain connects TRBV12-3 or TRBV12-4 to TRBJ1-1; D remains unclear. The length of the CDR3 is 13 residues. Trimming cost V 1 base and J 8 bases, with 11 bases left between them. The chain's CDR3 is CASSLGPNREAFF. The CDR3 region has the DNA TGTGCCAGCAGTTTAGGGCCAAATCGGGAAGCTTTCTTT.

This clonotype was seen more than once but under ten times. In DNA, the CDR3 is TGTGCCAGCAGTTTAGCGGGAGAGACCCAGTACTTC. Its protein is CASSLAGETQYF. The chain carries TRBV6-2 or TRBV6-3 and TRBJ2-5; 7 nucleotides line up with TRBD2. Germline loops: CDR1 MNHEY, CDR2 SVGEGT. The CDR3 is 12 amino acids. The V segment lost 4 bases and the J segment 4 bases; nucleotides outside the gene matches: 0.

This clonotype was detected only once. Here the CDR3 DNA reads TGTGCCATCAGTGAGTTGGGCCCTGAGAATTCACCCCTCCACTTT. Encoded protein: CAISELGPENSPLHF. V usage is TRBV10-3 and J usage is TRBJ1-6; D is unclear. V lost 1 base and J 7 bases, leaving 11 bases between the germline ends. This CDR3 region has 15 residues. The V gene's germline CDR1 is ENHRY and CDR2 SYGVKD.

The gene calls are TRBV7-9 and TRBJ2-6, with 11 bases matching TRBD2. The CDR3 has 19 amino acids. Germline V gene data show CDR1 as SEHNR and CDR2 as FQNEAQ (reference sequence). V was pared by 4 bases and J by 0 bases, with 8 bases of the junction left unmatched. CDR3 sequence reads: CASSSGLADRLSGANVLTF. The CDR3 DNA is TGTGCCAGCAGCTCGGGACTAGCGGACCGCCTCTCTGGGGCCAACGTCCTGACTTTC.

V and J are TRBV11-3 and TRBJ1-4; D not certain. Germline CDR1 and CDR2: SGHNT and YENEEA. Trimming pared 4 bases from V and 0 bases from J, leaving 9 bases between. The CDR3 is 15 residues long. In DNA, the CDR3 is TGTGCCAGCAGCTCGGACGGGACAACTAATGAAAAACTGTTTTTT. It codes for CASSSDGTTNEKLFF.

Here the CDR3 DNA reads TGTGCCAGCTTCGCTAGTCGGGGGCCGGGTGGCTACACCTTC. This gives the protein CASFASRGPGGYTF. The chain employs TRBV28 and TRBJ1-2; D possibly corresponds to TRBD1 (6 bases). The CDR3 runs to 14 residues. Germline V gene lookup returns CDR1 MDHEN and CDR2 SYDVKM. Trimming stripped 8 bases from V and 7 bases from J, with 20 bases between.

This clonotype has just a few counts. The chain joins TRBV10-2 to TRBJ2-7; TRBD2 agrees at 8 bases. This CDR3 has 14 residues. Germline CDR1 is WSHSY and CDR2 is SAAADI. J gave up 0 bases and V 4 bases, and 2 bases lay outside the gene matches. The CDR3 nucleotides are TGCGCCAGCAGTGTAACTAGCGGCTCCTACGAGCAGTACTTC. It encodes CASSVTSGSYEQYF.

This clonotype was detected many times. J is TRBJ2-7 and V is TRBV5-1; 7 nucleotides match TRBD2. This CDR3 is 14 amino acids long. The junction had 10 bases not matched to a gene; V was cut back by 4 bases and J by 6 bases. CDR1 is SGHRS and CDR2 is YFSETQ in the germline V gene. The CDR3 here is CASSLGRSTREQYF. The DNA of the CDR3 is TGCGCCAGCAGCCTCGGGAGGAGTACCCGCGAGCAGTACTTC.

The genes are TRBV28 and TRBJ1-2; D might be TRBD1 (6 bases). The CDR3 runs 14 residues. CDR1 and CDR2 (germline): MDHEN, SYDVKM. The V and J ends lost 4 bases and 1 base respectively, with 10 bases between them. DNA for the CDR3: TGTGCCAGCAGTTCAACAGGGATTAACTATGGCTACACCTTC. Amino acids: CASSSTGINYGYTF.

This clonotype was seen many times. This chain joins TRBV7-3 and TRBJ2-1, with a tentative D call TRBD2 (6 bases). V lost 5 bases and J lost 1, with 15 bases in between. Per germline, CDR1 SGHTA and CDR2 FQGTGA. This CDR3 has 16 amino acids. The chain's CDR3 is CASSPSPGGSYNEQFF. Written as DNA, the CDR3 is TGTGCCAGCAGCCCCTCCCCAGGAGGGTCCTACAATGAGCAGTTCTTC.

There are a few counts of this clonotype. The J gene is TRBJ2-3, the V gene TRBV28, with TRBD2 as a possible D gene (6 bases). Trimming pared 3 bases from V and 0 bases from J, leaving 13 bases between. In germline, CDR1 is MDHEN, CDR2 SYDVKM. The CDR3 is made up of 16 amino acids. CDR3 bases: TGTGCCAGCAGTTTTGGGGGGACCTATAGCACAGATACGCAGTATTTT. Translation gives CASSFGGTYSTDTQYF. Full variable domain (rest looked up from reference TRBV28 and TRBJ2-3): DVKVTQSSRYLVKRTGEKVFLECVQDMDHENMFWYRQDPGLGLRLIYFSYDVKMKEKGDIPEGYSVSREKKERFSLILESASTNQTSMYLCASSFGGTYSTDTQYFGPGTRLTVL.

V is TRBV3-1 and J is TRBJ1-1; no firm D call. The CDR3 runs 14 residues. V was clipped by 1 base and J by 1 base, with 7 bases between them. Germline CDR1 and CDR2: LGHDT and YNNKEL (reference sequence). Here the CDR3 reads CASSQVRQNTEAFF. The DNA of the CDR3 is TGTGCCAGCAGCCAAGTTCGACAGAACACTGAAGCTTTCTTT. Together with reference TRBV3-1 and TRBJ1-1, the CDR3 gives the full variable domain: DTAVSQTPKYLVTQMGNDKSIKCEQNLGHDTMYWYKQDSKKFLKIMFSYNNKELIINETVPNRFSPKSPDKAHLNLHINSLELGDSAVYFCASSQVRQNTEAFFGQGTRLTVV.

V and J are TRBV6-5 and TRBJ2-3; weak D call: TRBD2 (5 bases). Germline assignment: CDR1 MNHEY and CDR2 SVGAGI. The CDR3 consists of 16 residues. V dropped 0 bases and J dropped 5 bases, with 15 bases sitting between them. The CDR3 region has the DNA TGTGCCAGCAGTTACTCGAGGGCAGTAAAAGGAGATACGCAGTATTTT. This encodes CASSYSRAVKGDTQYF.

This clonotype was picked up a small number of times. The chain is built from TRBV7-6 and TRBJ2-5; 9 nucleotides agree with TRBD1. V lost 6 bases, J lost 7 bases, and 12 bases stayed unmatched. The CDR3 is 15 amino acids. Germline V CDR1 and CDR2: SGHVS, FNYEAQ. Written as DNA, the CDR3 is TGTGCCAGCAGTTCTCCGGGACAGGGTGATGTGACCCAGTACTTC. This sequence encodes CASSSPGQGDVTQYF.

The DNA of the CDR3 is TGTGCCAGCAGCTTACCGAACATCCGTGGAAACGGTGGCTACACCTTC. Protein: CASSLPNIRGNGGYTF. The genes are TRBV7-9 and TRBJ1-2; D not certain. Trimming left V 2 bases short and J 7 bases short, with 20 bases between. The CDR3 contains 16 residues. Germline-derived CDR1 and CDR2 are SEHNR and FQNEAQ (reference sequence).